The clone carrying this T cell receptor (beta chain) was observed a handful of times. Populations isolated by sorting all had purity greater than 95%. Looked up from germline, CDR1 is SGHDN and CDR2 is FVKESK. The CDR3 is 12 residues long. The germline V and J ends were trimmed by 4 bases and 4 bases, with 7 bases remaining between them. This specimen comes from a study of beta chain features in type 1 diabetes. TCRB transcripts that were expressed got sequenced, as all of the isolated RNA had been reverse transcribed. Sequencing used immunoSEQ multiplex PCR; TCRdb keeps in-frame clones, though not all of them. The data show about 330,000 clones, with approximately 9.9% seen just once and approximately 0.016% held by the top ten.

Sequencing was carried out using naive CD4+ T cells from blood. This clonotype was obtained from a woman between 25 and 40 years old in good health. The gene calls are TRBV14 and TRBJ2-5; no clear D. The CDR3 DNA follows: TGTGCCAGCAGCCCCTCCCGAGAGACCCAGTACTTC. Its protein is CASSPSRETQYF.